This T cell receptor beta chain came from a study of T cell responses to AZD1222 COVID-19 vaccine. Findings of the study overall: Donors were largely white British and mainly female; clonal diversity was possibly underestimated. Repertoire samples came only from after the peak T cell response. A reported finding is that nearly half of spike-specific TCRs target unmutated variant regions.

The method was immunoSEQ multiplex PCR; TCRdb's version includes in-frame clones alone and lacks a portion of them. The sample contains around 130,000 clones, 70% to 90% of which appear only once. Trimming took 3 bases from V and 1 from J, leaving 13 bases between them. Germline CDR1 SGDLS, CDR2 YYNGEE. The CDR3 length is 15 residues. Concerning this clone: Its target is unknown.

The chain combines TRBV9 with TRBJ1-2, with unresolved D. This receptor was taken from an adult in good health. Sample: peripheral blood, taken on day 0 of AZD1222 vaccination. The DNA of the CDR3 is TGTGCCAGCAGCGGCATCGGACGGTATAACTATGGCTACACCTTC. As protein: CASSGIGRYNYGYTF.